This passage covers 21 T cell receptor beta chains from one sample sequenced in a study of blood T cell repertoires in COVID-19. Profiled with immunoSEQ multiplex PCR; TCRdb holds only in-frame clones, not every one. The sample yields roughly 120,000 clones, roughly 85% seen once. What was sequenced was peripheral blood. These receptors were taken from a man older than 75 with acute or convalescent COVID-19.

The chain recombines TRBV5-1 with TRBJ2-5; 8 bases align to TRBD2. The CDR3 is 14 amino acids. After removal of 5 bases from V and 4 bases from J, the junction contained 7 bases not matched to a gene. Germline CDR1 SGHRS, CDR2 YFSETQ. Here the CDR3 DNA reads TGCGCCAGCAGATATAGCGGGGATGGAGAGACCCAGTACTTC. Its protein is CASRYSGDGETQYF.

This clone appeared once. The CDR3 reads CASSTYLSGSGANVLTF. In DNA, the CDR3 is TGTGCCAGCAGCACCTACCTTTCGGGCTCTGGGGCCAACGTCCTGACTTTC. The chain uses TRBV5-5 and TRBJ2-6; unclear D gene. Germline V gives CDR1 SGHKS, CDR2 YYEKEE (reference sequence). Between the trimmed V and J ends, which lost 4 bases and 0 bases, there was a span of 14 bases. The CDR3 has 17 residues.

V and J are TRBV9 and TRBJ2-6, with 8 positions matching TRBD1. Germline V gene sequence: CDR1 SGDLS, CDR2 YYNGEE. The CDR3 is 17 amino acids. The junction had 8 bases not matched to a gene; V was cut back by 2 bases and J by 4 bases. CDR3 DNA: TGTGCCAGCAGCGTCAGCCCCCAGGGGGCCGGGGCCAACGTCCTGACTTTC. As protein: CASSVSPQGAGANVLTF.

The V call is TRBV5-1, the J call TRBJ2-2; 7 bases align to TRBD1. V gave up 4 bases and J gave up 1 base; unmatched junction bases: 7. This CDR3 is 16 amino acids long. Looked up from germline, CDR1 is SGHRS and CDR2 is YFSETQ. The CDR3: CASSAGQAQNTGELFF. In DNA, the CDR3 is TGCGCCAGCAGCGCCGGACAGGCCCAGAACACCGGGGAGCTGTTTTTT.

CDR3 amino acids: CASSPRRAPGSTNEKLFF. CDR3 nucleotides: TGTGCCAGCAGCCCGAGGAGGGCTCCGGGTAGCACTAATGAAAAACTGTTTTTT. The chain combines TRBV3-1 (or the pseudogene TRBV3-2) with TRBJ1-4; D is unresolved. V lost 4 bases, J lost 2 bases, and 20 bases lay in between. Germline V gene data show CDR1 as LGHDT and CDR2 as YNNKEL (reference sequence). The CDR3 loop spans 18 amino acids.

This clone was detected once. The chain recombines TRBV3-1 (or the pseudogene TRBV3-2) with TRBJ2-4; a weak D match, TRBD2 (6 bases). V was trimmed by 4 bases and J by 1 base, leaving 14 bases between them. The CDR3 has 16 residues. Germline CDR1 and CDR2: LGHDT and YNNKEL (reference sequence). In DNA form, the CDR3 reads TGTGCCAGCAGCCTCAGCTCGGGGGTGGCCAAAAACATTCAGTACTTC. Translated: CASSLSSGVAKNIQYF.

The chain carries TRBV27 and TRBJ2-5, with D tentatively TRBD1 (6 bases). CDR1 is MNHEY and CDR2 is SMNVEV in the germline V gene (reference sequence). The CDR3 is 15 residues long. Trimming shortened V by 5 bases and J by 1 base, and 14 bases separated the two germline ends. In nucleotides, the CDR3 is TGTGCCAGCAGTCCCCCAGGGGTGATCCAAGAGACCCAGTACTTC. Its translation is CASSPPGVIQETQYF.

This chain uses TRBV6-5 with TRBJ1-1, with D possibly TRBD1 on 5 matching bases. Per the germline V gene, CDR1 is MNHEY and CDR2 is SVGAGI. The CDR3 consists of 14 residues. V dropped 5 bases and J dropped 6 bases, with 16 bases sitting between them. CDR3 protein: CASSSAGGQPEAFF. Written as DNA, the CDR3 is TGTGCCAGCAGTAGCGCCGGGGGTCAGCCTGAAGCTTTCTTT.

This chain links TRBV28 with TRBJ1-6, with D unclear. CDR3 size: 16 residues. Trimming cost V 4 bases and J 3 bases, with 13 bases left between them. Germline values: CDR1 MDHEN, CDR2 SYDVKM. The CDR3 reads CASSSEDMIYNSPLHF. CDR3 bases: TGTGCCAGCAGTTCAGAAGACATGATCTATAATTCACCCCTCCACTTT.

The genes are TRBV9 and TRBJ1-2; TRBD1 agrees at 7 bases. The CDR3 loop spans 13 amino acids. Per germline, CDR1 SGDLS and CDR2 YYNGEE. Germline trimming cut 3 bases from V and 2 bases from J; bases unmatched to any gene: 1. CDR3 in DNA: TGTGCCAGCAGCGGGGGACAGAACTATGGCTACACCTTC. Amino acids: CASSGGQNYGYTF. Full variable domain (outside the CDR3, taken from reference TRBV9 and TRBJ1-2): DSGVTQTPKHLITATGQRVTLRCSPRSGDLSVYWYQQSLDQGLQFLIQYYNGEERAKGNILERFSAQQFPDLHSELNLSSLELGDSALYFCASSGGQNYGYTFGSGTRLTVV.

V is TRBV4-1 and J is TRBJ1-1; a weak D match, TRBD1 (6 bases). The CDR3 runs 15 residues. Germline V gene sequence: CDR1 MGHRA, CDR2 YSYEKL. The V end was cut by 4 bases, the J end by 1 base, with 13 bases between. The DNA for the CDR3 is TGCGCCAGCAGCCGGGCCCAAGGGGGGAACACTGAAGCTTTCTTT. It translates to CASSRAQGGNTEAFF.

The chain links TRBV29-1 to TRBJ1-2, with TRBD1 as a possible D gene (5 bases). This CDR3 spans 12 amino acids. Per germline, CDR1 SQVTM and CDR2 ANQGSEA. Trimming took 4 bases from V and 2 from J, leaving 8 bases between them. The CDR3 loop reads CSVVGQNYGYTF. DNA for the CDR3: TGCAGCGTTGTGGGGCAAAACTATGGCTACACCTTC.

The chain is built from TRBV28 and TRBJ2-1, with a weak D call TRBD1 (5 bases). V shed 6 bases and J shed 10 bases, with 22 bases lying between them. CDR3 length: 15 residues. Germline CDR1 and CDR2: MDHEN and SYDVKM. The CDR3 DNA is TGTGCCAGCAGAAATTTCCGAAGGGGCAAAGAGGAGCAGTTCTTC. The encoded protein is CASRNFRRGKEEQFF.

This chain connects TRBV3-1 (or the pseudogene TRBV3-2) to TRBJ2-7; 9 bases agree with TRBD1. J was trimmed by 4 bases and V by 5 bases; bases with no gene match: 6. Germline V gene lookup returns CDR1 LGHDT and CDR2 YNNKEL (reference sequence). This CDR3 spans 14 amino acids. CDR3 protein: CASSGQGYRYEQYF. The CDR3 DNA follows: TGTGCCAGCAGCGGACAGGGGTATAGGTACGAGCAGTACTTC.

The chain employs TRBV5-8 and TRBJ1-3; possibly TRBD1 for D (5 bases). Trimming took off 0 bases at V and 4 bases at J, with 14 bases between the two ends. Germline V gives CDR1 SGHTS, CDR2 YDEGEE. The CDR3 contains 16 residues. CDR3 region: CASSLVTTGGGNTIYF. DNA for the CDR3: TGTGCCAGCAGCTTGGTTACCACAGGTGGGGGAAACACCATATATTTT.

This clone was seen more than once but under ten times. The CDR3 region has the DNA TGTGCCAGCACCCCGGGGATGGGGACCTACGAGCAGTACTTC. This codes for CASTPGMGTYEQYF. The gene calls are TRBV5-6 and TRBJ2-7, with D possibly being TRBD2 (5 bases). Trimming left V 6 bases short and J 2 bases short, with 15 bases between. CDR3 length: 14 residues. Germline lookup yields CDR1 SGHDT and CDR2 YYEEEE.

This sequence joins TRBV11-1 and TRBJ2-3; D remains unclear. The V end lost 0 bases, the J end lost 4 bases, and 5 bases lay between the germline ends. CDR3 length equals 13 residues. The germline gives CDR1 SGHAT, CDR2 FQDESV (reference sequence). CDR3 nucleotide sequence: TGTGCCAGCAGCTTAGCGCCGGCAGATACGCAGTATTTT. It codes for CASSLAPADTQYF.

CDR3 amino acids: CASSYPVISGNTIYF. As DNA, the CDR3 is TGTGCCAGCAGTTACCCGGTGATCTCTGGAAACACCATATATTTT. This chain joins TRBV6-2 or TRBV6-3 and TRBJ1-3; D is uncertain. Trimming removed 2 bases from V and 0 bases from J, with 8 bases in between. The germline CDR1 and CDR2 sequences are MNHEY and SVGEGT. The CDR3 consists of 15 residues.

The chain combines TRBV11-2 with TRBJ1-1, with 7 bases identical to TRBD1. The CDR3 is 13 residues long. Germline values: CDR1 SGHAT, CDR2 FQNNGV. V was pared by 4 bases and J by 6 bases, with 5 bases of the junction left unmatched. The CDR3 sequence is CASSSQGVAEAFF. CDR3 DNA: TGTGCCAGCAGCTCTCAGGGGGTCGCTGAAGCTTTCTTT.

This chain links TRBV10-3 with TRBJ2-7; D remains unclear. Trimming pared 3 bases from V and 4 bases from J, leaving 4 bases between. The CDR3 sequence is 11 residues long. CDR1 is ENHRY and CDR2 is SYGVKD in the germline V gene. CDR3 amino acids: CAISDLYEQYF. In nucleotides, the CDR3 is TGTGCCATCAGTGACCTATACGAGCAGTACTTC.

This clone was seen once. The chain couples TRBV6-1 to TRBJ1-6; tentatively, D is TRBD1 (5 bases). The ends were cut back, 4 bases at V and 6 bases at J, with 16 bases in the middle. Germline V CDR1 and CDR2: MNHNS, SASEGT. The CDR3 has 16 amino acids. The CDR3 is CASSVFPTDLNSPLHF. The CDR3 nucleotides are TGTGCCAGCAGTGTTTTCCCGACAGATCTTAATTCACCCCTCCACTTT.